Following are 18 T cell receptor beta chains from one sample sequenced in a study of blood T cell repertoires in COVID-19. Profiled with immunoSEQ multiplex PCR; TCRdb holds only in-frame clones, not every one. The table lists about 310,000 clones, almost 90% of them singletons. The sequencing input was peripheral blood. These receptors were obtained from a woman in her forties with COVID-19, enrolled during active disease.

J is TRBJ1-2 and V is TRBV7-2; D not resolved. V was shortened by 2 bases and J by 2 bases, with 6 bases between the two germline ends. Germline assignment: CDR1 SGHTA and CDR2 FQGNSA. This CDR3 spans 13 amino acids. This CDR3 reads CASSLKRNYGYTF. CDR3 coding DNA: TGTGCCAGCAGCTTAAAACGGAACTATGGCTACACCTTC.

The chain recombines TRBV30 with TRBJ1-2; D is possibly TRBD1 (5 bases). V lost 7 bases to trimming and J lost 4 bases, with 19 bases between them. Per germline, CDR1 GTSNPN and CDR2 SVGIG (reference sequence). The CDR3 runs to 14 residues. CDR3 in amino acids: CAYDWGRLPYGYTF. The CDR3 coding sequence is TGTGCCTATGATTGGGGCAGGCTTCCCTATGGCTACACCTTC.

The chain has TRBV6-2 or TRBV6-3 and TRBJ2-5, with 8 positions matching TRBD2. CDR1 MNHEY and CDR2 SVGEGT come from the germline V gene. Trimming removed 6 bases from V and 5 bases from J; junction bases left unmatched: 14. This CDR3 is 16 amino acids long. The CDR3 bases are TGTGCCAGCAGCCCATGGCGGGGGGTATTACTGGAGACCCAGTACTTC. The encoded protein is CASSPWRGVLLETQYF.

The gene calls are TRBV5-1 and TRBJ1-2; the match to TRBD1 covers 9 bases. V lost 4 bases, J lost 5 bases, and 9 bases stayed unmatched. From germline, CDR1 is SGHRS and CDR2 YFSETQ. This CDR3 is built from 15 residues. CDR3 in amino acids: CASSPTGGDSYGYTF. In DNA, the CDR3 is TGCGCCAGCAGCCCGACAGGGGGAGACTCATATGGCTACACCTTC.

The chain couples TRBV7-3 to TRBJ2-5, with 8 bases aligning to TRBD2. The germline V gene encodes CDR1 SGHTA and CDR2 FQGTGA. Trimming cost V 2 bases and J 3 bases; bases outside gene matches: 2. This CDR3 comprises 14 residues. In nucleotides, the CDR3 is TGTGCCAGCAGCTTAGAACTAGCGGAAGAGACCCAGTACTTC. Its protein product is CASSLELAEETQYF.

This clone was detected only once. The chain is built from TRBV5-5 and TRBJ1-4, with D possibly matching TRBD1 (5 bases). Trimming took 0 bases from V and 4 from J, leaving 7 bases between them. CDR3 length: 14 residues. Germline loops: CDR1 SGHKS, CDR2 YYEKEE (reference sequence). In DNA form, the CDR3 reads TGTGCCAGCAGCTTGGCGGGACTTAATGAAAAACTGTTTTTT. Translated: CASSLAGLNEKLFF.

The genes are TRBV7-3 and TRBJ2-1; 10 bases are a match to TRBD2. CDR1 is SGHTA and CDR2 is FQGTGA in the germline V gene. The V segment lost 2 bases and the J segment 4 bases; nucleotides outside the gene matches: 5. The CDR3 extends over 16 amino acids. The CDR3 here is CASSLGSGGSYNEQFF. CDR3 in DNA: TGTGCCAGCAGCTTAGGTAGCGGGGGGTCTTACAATGAGCAGTTCTTC.

CDR3 sequence (DNA): TGCAGTGCTGGTGGACAGGGGGCGATTGGTTCACCCCTCCACTTT. This translates into CSAGGQGAIGSPLHF. V gene TRBV20-1 combines with J gene TRBJ1-6, with TRBD1 matching 11 bases. There are 15 residues in the CDR3. V lost 5 bases, J lost 9 bases, and 9 bases stayed unmatched. The germline CDR1 and CDR2 sequences are DFQATT and SNEGSKA (reference sequence).

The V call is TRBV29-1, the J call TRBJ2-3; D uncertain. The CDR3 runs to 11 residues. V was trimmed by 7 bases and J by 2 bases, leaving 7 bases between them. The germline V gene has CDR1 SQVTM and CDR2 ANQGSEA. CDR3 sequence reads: CSEVATDTQYF. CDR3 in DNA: TGCAGCGAAGTAGCCACAGATACGCAGTATTTT.

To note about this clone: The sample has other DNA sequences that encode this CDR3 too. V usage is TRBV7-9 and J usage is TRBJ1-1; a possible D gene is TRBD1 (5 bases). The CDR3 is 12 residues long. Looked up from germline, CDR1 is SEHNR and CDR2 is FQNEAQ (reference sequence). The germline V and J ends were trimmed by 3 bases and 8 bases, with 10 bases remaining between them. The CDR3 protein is CASSLSTVEAFF. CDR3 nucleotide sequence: TGTGCCAGCAGCTTGTCGACAGTGGAAGCTTTCTTT.

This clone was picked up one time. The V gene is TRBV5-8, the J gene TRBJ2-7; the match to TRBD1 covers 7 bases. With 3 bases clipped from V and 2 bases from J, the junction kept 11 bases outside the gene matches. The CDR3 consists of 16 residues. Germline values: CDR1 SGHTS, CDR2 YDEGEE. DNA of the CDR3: TGTGCCAGCAGCTCCTGGGGGACAGCATTAACCTACGAGCAGTACTTC. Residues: CASSSWGTALTYEQYF. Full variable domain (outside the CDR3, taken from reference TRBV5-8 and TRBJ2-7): EAGVTQSPTHLIKTRGQQATLRCSPISGHTSVYWYQQALGLGLQFLLWYDEGEERNRGNFPPRFSGRQFPNYSSELNVNALELEDSALYLCASSSWGTALTYEQYFGPGTRLTVT.

CDR3 nucleotide sequence: TGTGCCAGCAGCTTCCCGACCGGGAAGAACTATGGCTACACCTTC. Translating gives CASSFPTGKNYGYTF. V gene TRBV5-5 combines with J gene TRBJ1-2; no reliable D call. Germline V gene lookup returns CDR1 SGHKS and CDR2 YYEKEE (reference sequence). V gave up 2 bases and J gave up 2 bases, with 13 bases separating them. This CDR3 region has 15 residues.

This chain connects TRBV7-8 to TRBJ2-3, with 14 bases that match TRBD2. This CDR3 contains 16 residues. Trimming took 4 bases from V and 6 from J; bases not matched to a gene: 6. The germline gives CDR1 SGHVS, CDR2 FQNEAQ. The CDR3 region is CASSYRLAGGPDTQYF. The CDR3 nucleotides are TGTGCCAGCAGCTACAGACTAGCGGGAGGGCCGGATACGCAGTATTTT. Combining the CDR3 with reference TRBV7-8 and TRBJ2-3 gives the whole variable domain GAGVSQSPRYKVAKRGQDVALRCDPISGHVSLFWYQQALGQGPEFLTYFQNEAQLDKSGLPSDRFFAERPEGSVSTLKIQRTQQEDSAVYLCASSYRLAGGPDTQYFGPGTRLTVL.

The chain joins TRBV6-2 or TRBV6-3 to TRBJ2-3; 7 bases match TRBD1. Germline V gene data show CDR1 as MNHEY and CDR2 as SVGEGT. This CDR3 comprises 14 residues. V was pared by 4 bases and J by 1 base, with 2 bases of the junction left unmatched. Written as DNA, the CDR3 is TGTGCCAGCAGTTGGACAGGAGGCACAGATACGCAGTATTTT. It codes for CASSWTGGTDTQYF.

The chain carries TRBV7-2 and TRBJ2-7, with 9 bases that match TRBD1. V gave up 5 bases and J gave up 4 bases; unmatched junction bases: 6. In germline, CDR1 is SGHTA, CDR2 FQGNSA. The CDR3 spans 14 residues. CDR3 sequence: CASSEGTGRYEQYF. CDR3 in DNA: TGTGCCAGCAGCGAAGGGACAGGGAGGTACGAGCAGTACTTC.

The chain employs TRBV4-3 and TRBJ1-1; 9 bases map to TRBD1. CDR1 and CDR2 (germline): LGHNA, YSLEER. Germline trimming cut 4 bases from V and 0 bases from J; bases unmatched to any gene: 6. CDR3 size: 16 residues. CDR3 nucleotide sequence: TGCGCCAGCAGCCCCGGGACAGGGACCCTGAACACTGAAGCTTTCTTT. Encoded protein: CASSPGTGTLNTEAFF.

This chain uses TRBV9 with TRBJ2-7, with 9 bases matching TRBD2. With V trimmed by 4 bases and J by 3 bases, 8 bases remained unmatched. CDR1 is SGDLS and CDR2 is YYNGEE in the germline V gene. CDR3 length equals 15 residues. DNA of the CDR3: TGTGCCAGCAGCCCTGGGGTAGCGGGAGTCTACGAGCAGTACTTC. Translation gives CASSPGVAGVYEQYF.

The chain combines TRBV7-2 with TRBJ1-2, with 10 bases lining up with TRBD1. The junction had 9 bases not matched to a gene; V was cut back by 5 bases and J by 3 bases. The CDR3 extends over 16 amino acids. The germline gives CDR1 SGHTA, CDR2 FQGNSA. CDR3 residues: CASSTRTGGLHYGYTF. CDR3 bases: TGTGCCAGCAGCACGCGGACAGGGGGACTACACTATGGCTACACCTTC.